This T cell receptor (beta chain) was identified in a study of blood T cell repertoires in COVID-19. Across the study: Sample material is recorded as cDNA or gDNA derived from T cells, B-cell-depleted T cells, or PBMCs.

Cohorts were determined from participant-reported clinical history. Germline CDR1 and CDR2: LGHDT and YNNKEL (reference sequence). There are 12 residues in the CDR3. Trimming shortened V by 0 bases and J by 7 bases, and 6 bases separated the two germline ends. This clone was found once. Original handling: The assay estimated nucleated cells by amplifying reference gene primers. The repertoire was sequenced with immunoSEQ multiplex PCR; TCRdb's copy has only in-frame clones and lacks some. V, J and clone size were drawn from that table, and D and trimming were deduced from the DNA. The sample lists 200,000 to 250,000 clones; more than 75% were seen once.

The origin of this receptor is a man in his thirties or forties with acute COVID-19. Sequencing was done on a sample of PBMCs or T cells enriched from blood (not recorded which). The genes are TRBV3-1 (or the pseudogene TRBV3-2) and TRBJ1-2; D not certain. Here the CDR3 DNA reads TGTGCCAGCAGCCAAGATGTCAGTGGCTACACCTTC. Its protein is CASSQDVSGYTF.